This TCR beta chain originates from a study of high-grade serous ovarian cancer treatment subgroups. CDR3 length equals 19 residues. Trimming shortened V by 0 bases and J by 0 bases, and 21 bases separated the two germline ends. From germline, CDR1 is MGHRA and CDR2 YSYEKL. The data were produced by immunoSEQ multiplex PCR, yet TCRdb's version contains in-frame clones alone and is incomplete. This table holds roughly 5,000 clones, under 70% found once. Tumor samples were obtained before definitive surgery or chemotherapy. Whole-study results and caveats: Clonal relatedness tracked neoantigen level, and by trend copy number and mutation load. The analyses considered CDR3 and ignored CDR1 and CDR2. Repertoire similarity ranged roughly 0.1 to 0.79 between tumors of one patient. Spatial context was lost because tumors were sequenced in bulk.

Note on this clone: What it binds is unknown.

The sequence derives from a human donor with high-grade serous ovarian cancer. The specimen sequenced was tumor tissue. The chain couples TRBV4-1 to TRBJ2-7, with TRBD1 as a possible D gene (8 bases). Written as DNA, the CDR3 is TGCGCCAGCAGCCAAGAGGGGGGGGAGGGACAGGTAGACTCCTACGAGCAGTACTTC. Translating gives CASSQEGGEGQVDSYEQYF.